The present T cell receptor (beta chain) was sequenced within a study of blood T cell repertoires in COVID-19. Clones were read by immunoSEQ multiplex PCR, and TCRdb kept only the in-frame ones, dropping some. The sample contains 250,000 to 300,000 clones, around 80% of which appear only once. V lost 0 bases to trimming and J lost 3 bases, with 10 bases between them. In germline, CDR1 is SGHRS, CDR2 YFSETQ. CDR3 length equals 14 residues. The chain joins TRBV5-1 to TRBJ2-7; D gene uncertain. The specimen was peripheral blood. This clonotype was obtained from a man between 60 and 70 years old with acute or convalescent COVID-19. The CDR3 is CASSLGQTYYEQYF. The CDR3 DNA sequence: TGCGCCAGCAGCTTGGGCCAAACTTACTACGAGCAGTACTTC.